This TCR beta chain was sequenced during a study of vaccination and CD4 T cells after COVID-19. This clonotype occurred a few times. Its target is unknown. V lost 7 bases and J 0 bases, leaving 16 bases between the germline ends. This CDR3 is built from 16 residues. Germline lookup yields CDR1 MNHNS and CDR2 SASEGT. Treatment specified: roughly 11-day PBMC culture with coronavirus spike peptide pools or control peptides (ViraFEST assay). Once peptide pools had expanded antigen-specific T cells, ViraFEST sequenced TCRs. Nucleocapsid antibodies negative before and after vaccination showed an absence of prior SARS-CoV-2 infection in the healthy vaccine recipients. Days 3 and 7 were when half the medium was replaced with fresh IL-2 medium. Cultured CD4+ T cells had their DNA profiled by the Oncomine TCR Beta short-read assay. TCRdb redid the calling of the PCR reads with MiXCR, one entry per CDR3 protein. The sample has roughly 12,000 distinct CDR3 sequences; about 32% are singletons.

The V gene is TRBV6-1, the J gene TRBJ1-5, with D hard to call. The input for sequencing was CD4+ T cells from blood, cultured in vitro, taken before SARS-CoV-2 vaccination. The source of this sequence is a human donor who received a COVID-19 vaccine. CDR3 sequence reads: CASTPRRLISNQPQHF. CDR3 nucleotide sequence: TGTGCCAGCACTCCCCGTCGGTTGATTAGCAATCAGCCCCAGCATTTT.